A single sample gave rise to the 12 T cell receptor beta chains below, sequenced in a study of cytomegalovirus exposure and HLA in healthy donors. The PCR made use of 60 Vbeta and 13 Jbeta primers. Profiling relied on immunoSEQ multiplex PCR, and the TCRdb table lists in-frame clones only, not all of them. The table records 180,000 or so clones, about four fifths of them present only once. Sequenced: PBMCs. The receptor source for this set is a woman in her twenties or thirties in good health and CMV-seronegative.

The chain combines TRBV2 with TRBJ2-7, with D possibly TRBD2 on 5 matching bases. Trimming shortened V by 5 bases and J by 7 bases, and 15 bases separated the two germline ends. The CDR3 consists of 13 residues. Germline V gives CDR1 SNHLY, CDR2 FYNNEI. The CDR3 DNA is TGTGCCAGCAGTCTTGAAGATACGGGGGAGCAGTACTTC. It yields the protein CASSLEDTGEQYF.

The chain carries TRBV4-3 and TRBJ2-1; possibly TRBD2 for D (5 bases). V lost 4 bases, J lost 8 bases, and 21 bases lay in between. The V gene's germline CDR1 is LGHNA and CDR2 YSLEER. The CDR3 covers 16 residues. The CDR3 DNA reads TGCGCCAGCAGCCGTCGTACGGGGATGCCCCCCGATGAGCAGTTCTTC. This encodes CASSRRTGMPPDEQFF.

V is TRBV9 and J is TRBJ2-7; 10 bases agree with TRBD2. The V and J ends lost 0 bases and 2 bases, in that order; junction bases with no gene match: 5. Germline V gene lookup returns CDR1 SGDLS and CDR2 YYNGEE. CDR3 size: 16 residues. The DNA for the CDR3 is TGTGCCAGCAGCGTAGAGGATAGCGGGGGGACCTACGAGCAGTACTTC. This sequence encodes CASSVEDSGGTYEQYF.

The V call is TRBV13, the J call TRBJ1-6, with 7 positions matching TRBD1. The V gene end was trimmed by 5 bases and the J gene end by 4 bases; junction bases not matched to a gene: 8. Germline V lookup: CDR1 PRHDT, CDR2 FYEKMQ (reference sequence). This CDR3 comprises 16 residues. CDR3 in amino acids: CASSPGQSRYNSPLHF. DNA of the CDR3: TGTGCCAGCAGCCCGGGACAGTCTAGGTATAATTCACCCCTCCACTTT. Complete variable domain (other parts from reference TRBV13 and TRBJ1-6): AAGVIQSPRHLIKEKRETATLKCYPIPRHDTVYWYQQGPGQDPQFLISFYEKMQSDKGSIPDRFSAQQFSDYHSELNMSSLELGDSALYFCASSPGQSRYNSPLHFGNGTRLTVT.

The chain couples TRBV2 to TRBJ2-1, with TRBD2 matching 12 bases. With 5 bases clipped from V and 9 bases from J, the junction kept 8 bases outside the gene matches. This CDR3 has 15 amino acids. From germline, CDR1 is SNHLY and CDR2 FYNNEI. CDR3 sequence: CASSPLAGGPFEQFF. CDR3 nucleotides: TGTGCCAGCAGTCCCCTAGCGGGGGGGCCATTTGAGCAGTTCTTC.

The chain couples TRBV18 to TRBJ1-6; D not resolved. There are 17 residues in the CDR3. Germline CDR1 KGHSH, CDR2 LQKENI. V lost 4 bases and J lost 3, with 16 bases in between. CDR3 coding DNA: TGTGCCAGCTCACTCACTGCGGAGGTTCACTATAATTCACCCCTCCACTTT. It translates to CASSLTAEVHYNSPLHF. The complete variable domain, with remaining parts taken from reference TRBV18 and TRBJ1-6, reads NAGVMQNPRHLVRRRGQEARLRCSPMKGHSHVYWYRQLPEEGLKFMVYLQKENIIDESGMPKERFSAEFPKEGPSILRIQQVVRGDSAAYFCASSLTAEVHYNSPLHFGNGTRLTVT.

The CDR3 DNA reads as TGTGCCAGCAGCCCCTCCGGCGGTTGGGGCCTTCAAGAGACCCAGTACTTC. Encoded protein: CASSPSGGWGLQETQYF. The rearrangement links TRBV7-8 to TRBJ2-5; a weak D match, TRBD1 (5 bases). Trimming stripped 5 bases from V and 2 bases from J, with 21 bases between. CDR3 size: 17 residues. From germline, CDR1 is SGHVS and CDR2 FQNEAQ.

The chain is built from TRBV13 and TRBJ2-5; tentatively, D is TRBD1 (5 bases). Per germline, CDR1 PRHDT and CDR2 FYEKMQ (reference sequence). This CDR3 contains 14 residues. The V and J ends lost 5 bases and 5 bases respectively, with 15 bases between them. DNA for the CDR3: TGTGCCAGCAGCCCGACCCCAGGGCGGGAGACCCAGTACTTC. It encodes CASSPTPGRETQYF.

The chain links TRBV6-1 to TRBJ2-7, with 9 bases aligning to TRBD2. The CDR3 spans 14 residues. V lost 3 bases to trimming and J lost 6 bases; unmatched junction nucleotides: 6. The germline gives CDR1 MNHNS, CDR2 SASEGT. Here the CDR3 DNA reads TGTGCCAGCAGTGACGGCGGGGGGGCTGGCGAGCAGTACTTC. It is translated as CASSDGGGAGEQYF.

V gene TRBV5-6 combines with J gene TRBJ1-5; maybe TRBD1 (5 bases). The CDR3 extends over 15 amino acids. Per the germline V gene, CDR1 is SGHDT and CDR2 is YYEEEE. V dropped 4 bases and J dropped 4 bases, with 15 bases sitting between them. Here the CDR3 reads CASSNQGRYNQPQHF. Written as DNA, the CDR3 is TGTGCCAGCAGCAACCAGGGCCGCTATAATCAGCCCCAGCATTTT. Based on the CDR3 plus reference TRBV5-6 and TRBJ1-5, the full variable domain is DAGVTQSPTHLIKTRGQQVTLRCSPKSGHDTVSWYQQALGQGPQFIFQYYEEEERQRGNFPDRFSGHQFPNYSSELNVNALLLGDSALYLCASSNQGRYNQPQHFGDGTRLSIL.

J is TRBJ2-1 and V is TRBV18; 10 nucleotides agree with TRBD1. Germline V gene lookup returns CDR1 KGHSH and CDR2 LQKENI. This CDR3 has 16 amino acids. With V trimmed by 4 bases and J by 6 bases, 9 bases remained unmatched. The CDR3 DNA sequence: TGTGCCAGCTCACTAGACCGGGACAGGGGAGGCAATGAGCAGTTCTTC. Encoded protein: CASSLDRDRGGNEQFF.

CDR3 loop: CASRAEGLGYTEAFF. In DNA, the CDR3 is TGTGCCAGCAGAGCGGAAGGGCTAGGGTACACTGAAGCTTTCTTT. This chain uses TRBV6-1 with TRBJ1-1; D gene uncertain. Trimming stripped 6 bases from V and 3 bases from J, with 17 bases between. CDR1 is MNHNS, CDR2 SASEGT, per germline. The CDR3 contains 15 residues.